The 8 T cell receptor beta chains below were found in one sample sequenced in a study of T cell responses to AZD1222 COVID-19 vaccine. The repertoire was sequenced with immunoSEQ multiplex PCR; TCRdb's copy has only in-frame clones and lacks some. In the table there are roughly 200,000 clones, 90% to 95% of which are singletons. Specimen: peripheral blood, collected 28 days after the second dose of the MenACWY control vaccine. These TCRs come from an adult who received the MenACWY meningococcal vaccine as a control.

This clone was found once. The chain is built from TRBV7-6 and TRBJ1-1; 8 bases fit TRBD1. The germline V gene encodes CDR1 SGHVS and CDR2 FNYEAQ. The CDR3 is 14 amino acids. With 5 bases clipped from V and 1 base from J, the junction kept 3 bases outside the gene matches. The CDR3 DNA reads as TGTGCCAGCAGCGCCGGGACAGGGAACACTGAAGCTTTCTTT. This encodes CASSAGTGNTEAFF.

The chain employs TRBV2 and TRBJ2-5; D gene ambiguous. Trimming took off 2 bases at V and 5 bases at J, with 12 bases between the two ends. Germline V lookup: CDR1 SNHLY, CDR2 FYNNEI. This CDR3 comprises 14 residues. The CDR3 loop reads CASSEIRAGETQYF. As DNA, the CDR3 is TGTGCCAGCAGTGAAATACGGGCCGGGGAGACCCAGTACTTC.

As DNA, the CDR3 is TGTGCCTGGAGTGTAGGGCAGCGGTATGGCTACACCTTC. It encodes CAWSVGQRYGYTF. This rearrangement joins TRBV30 to TRBJ1-2; no clear D gene. This CDR3 region has 13 residues. CDR1 is GTSNPN, CDR2 SVGIG, per germline (reference sequence). V lost 0 bases and J 5 bases, leaving 10 bases between the germline ends.

This clone was seen only once. The chain joins TRBV5-4 to TRBJ2-7; D unresolved. Germline values: CDR1 SGHNT, CDR2 YYREEE (reference sequence). The V and J ends lost 5 bases and 4 bases respectively, with 13 bases between them. CDR3 size: 13 residues. CDR3 DNA sequence: TGTGCCAGCAGTCAAGGGTTGTCATACGAGCAGTACTTC. Protein sequence: CASSQGLSYEQYF.

The genes are TRBV7-9 and TRBJ2-6, with TRBD1 matching over 8 bases. Losses at the gene ends were 1 base for V and 1 base for J; bases not matched to a gene: 3. The CDR3 totals 17 residues. Germline CDR1 SEHNR, CDR2 FQNEAQ (reference sequence). Here the CDR3 reads CASSLGTGLSGANVLTF. In DNA, the CDR3 is TGTGCCAGCAGCTTAGGGACAGGGCTATCTGGGGCCAACGTCCTGACTTTC. The full variable domain, its missing parts supplied by reference TRBV7-9 and TRBJ2-6, is DTGVSQNPRHKITKRGQNVTFRCDPISEHNRLYWYRQTLGQGPEFLTYFQNEAQLEKSRLLSDRFSAERPKGSFSTLEIQRTEQGDSAMYLCASSLGTGLSGANVLTFGAGSRLTVL.

This chain links TRBV6-2 or TRBV6-3 with TRBJ2-2; the D gene could be TRBD1 or TRBD2 (6 bases each). Trimming cost V 2 bases and J 2 bases, with 15 bases left between them. Germline values: CDR1 MNHEY, CDR2 SVGEGT. This CDR3 is 17 amino acids long. The CDR3 loop is CASSYNFRGANTGELFF. The CDR3 DNA sequence: TGTGCCAGCAGTTACAATTTTAGGGGGGCAAACACCGGGGAGCTGTTTTTT.

The chain uses TRBV6-5 and TRBJ2-7, with TRBD1 matching over 7 bases. After removal of 6 bases from V and 4 bases from J, the junction contained 6 bases not matched to a gene. The germline gives CDR1 MNHEY, CDR2 SVGAGI. This CDR3 region has 13 residues. The CDR3 region has the DNA TGTGCCAGCAGGCCCGGGACAGCTTACGAGCAGTACTTC. Translating it yields CASRPGTAYEQYF.

The gene calls are TRBV6-5 and TRBJ1-1; D gene ambiguous. The CDR3 sequence is 15 residues long. V was trimmed by 6 bases and J by 0 bases, leaving 14 bases between them. Germline CDR1 MNHEY, CDR2 SVGAGI. The chain's CDR3 is CASRAEREMNTEAFF. Written as DNA, the CDR3 is TGTGCCAGCAGGGCCGAACGGGAGATGAACACTGAAGCTTTCTTT.